What follows are 32 T cell receptor beta chains derived from one specimen sequenced in a study of T-cell memory formation after mild COVID-19. TCRdb reprocessed the 5' RACE reads via MiXCR and lists one record per CDR3 protein. The sample contains about 350,000 distinct CDR3 sequences, roughly 14% of which appear only once. The source material was PBMCs or a T cell subset sorted from them (not recorded which). These receptors came from a man aged 18-30 years who had mild COVID-19 (a few samples of this study predate the infection). Cell type and time point are not known.

The chain couples TRBV5-1 to TRBJ1-6; unclear D gene. With 1 base removed from V and 7 bases from J, the gap between germline ends came to 9 bases. The CDR3 totals 14 residues. Germline-derived CDR1 and CDR2 are SGHRS and YFSETQ. The CDR3 DNA reads TGCGCCAGCAGCTTGCCAGCCGCAAATTCACCCCTCCACTTT. It encodes CASSLPAANSPLHF.

This clonotype appeared a few times. This chain connects TRBV27 to TRBJ2-2, with 7 bases matching TRBD2. Germline CDR1 MNHEY, CDR2 SMNVEV (reference sequence). The V gene end was trimmed by 4 bases and the J gene end by 7 bases; junction bases not matched to a gene: 3. The CDR3 length is 13 residues. The CDR3 coding sequence is TGTGCCAGCAGTTCCGGGGGGAACGGGGAGCTGTTTTTT. It is translated as CASSSGGNGELFF.

The sample holds a few counts of this clonotype. The V call is TRBV5-1, the J call TRBJ2-5, with no clear D. The CDR3 has 14 amino acids. CDR1 and CDR2 (germline): SGHRS, YFSETQ. V lost 0 bases to trimming and J lost 4 bases, with 10 bases between them. The CDR3 loop reads CASSLGVGLETQYF. For the CDR3, the DNA is TGCGCCAGCAGCTTGGGTGTCGGGTTAGAGACCCAGTACTTC.

This clonotype has a single count. Possible read error: a much larger clone is one base away. The chain carries TRBV20-1 and TRBJ1-1; D is possibly TRBD1 (5 bases). This CDR3 has 13 amino acids. Germline lookup yields CDR1 DFQATT and CDR2 SNEGSKA (reference sequence). CDR3: CSARDRVDTEALF. The CDR3 DNA sequence: TGCAGTGCTAGAGACAGGGTAGACACTGAAGCTTTATTT.

CDR3 region: CSARDPGENTIYF. The CDR3 bases are TGCAGTGCTAGAGATCCGGGGGAAAACACCATATATTTT. The chain recombines TRBV20-1 with TRBJ1-3; D might be TRBD1 (5 bases). Trimming pared 0 bases from V and 6 bases from J, leaving 9 bases between. The V gene's germline CDR1 is DFQATT and CDR2 SNEGSKA (reference sequence). This CDR3 has 13 residues.

This clonotype turned up a few times. The chain links TRBV28 to TRBJ1-1; D is perhaps TRBD1 (6 bases). Germline V gene data show CDR1 as MDHEN and CDR2 as SYDVKM. V lost 8 bases and J 5 bases, leaving 15 bases between the germline ends. The CDR3 has 13 residues. The CDR3 region has the DNA TGTGCCAGCGGGAGGGACATTGGAACTGAAGCTTTCTTT. This translates into CASGRDIGTEAFF. Filled out from reference TRBV28 and TRBJ1-1, the complete variable domain reads DVKVTQSSRYLVKRTGEKVFLECVQDMDHENMFWYRQDPGLGLRLIYFSYDVKMKEKGDIPEGYSVSREKKERFSLILESASTNQTSMYLCASGRDIGTEAFFGQGTRLTVV.

This chain joins TRBV7-9 and TRBJ1-3; D is ambiguous. Trimming took off 5 bases at V and 0 bases at J, with 8 bases between the two ends. Germline CDR1 is SEHNR and CDR2 is FQNEAQ (reference sequence). The CDR3 contains 14 residues. Here the CDR3 reads CASSAGSSGNTIYF. CDR3 coding DNA: TGTGCCAGCAGCGCCGGAAGCTCTGGAAACACCATATATTTT.

This clonotype has ten or more counts. The chain has TRBV5-1 and TRBJ2-4, with 8 bases identical to TRBD1. CDR1 is SGHRS and CDR2 is YFSETQ in the germline V gene. CDR3 length equals 12 residues. Losses at the gene ends were 7 bases for V and 6 bases for J; bases not matched to a gene: 3. DNA of the CDR3: TGCGCCAGCGGGGACAGGCGAAACATTCAGTACTTC. Amino acid sequence: CASGDRRNIQYF.

The rearrangement links TRBV30 to TRBJ1-5; 8 bases fit TRBD1. The V gene's germline CDR1 is GTSNPN and CDR2 SVGIG (reference sequence). Trimming cost V 2 bases and J 3 bases; bases outside gene matches: 3. The CDR3 runs 14 residues. The CDR3 bases are TGTGCCTGGAGTAAACAGGGGGTCAATCAGCCCCAGCATTTT. Translation: CAWSKQGVNQPQHF.

The V and J genes are TRBV15 and TRBJ1-1, with 8 nucleotides matching TRBD1. This CDR3 is 15 amino acids long. J was trimmed by 3 bases and V by 1 base; bases with no gene match: 4. The germline CDR1 and CDR2 sequences are LNHNV and YYDKDF (reference sequence). The CDR3 DNA reads as TGTGCCACCAGCAGAGCAGGGGGCGCGTACACTGAAGCTTTCTTT. The encoded protein is CATSRAGGAYTEAFF.

The rearrangement uses TRBV20-1 and TRBJ2-7; D is possibly TRBD2 (7 bases). The CDR3 is made up of 16 amino acids. Germline CDR1 is DFQATT and CDR2 is SNEGSKA (reference sequence). Trimming shortened V by 2 bases and J by 3 bases, and 20 bases separated the two germline ends. The CDR3 protein is CSARTAGAPTIYEQYF. The CDR3, as DNA: TGCAGTGCTAGAACGGCGGGGGCCCCTACTATCTACGAGCAGTACTTC.

This chain connects TRBV20-1 to TRBJ2-4; D call uncertain. Trimming shortened V by 2 bases and J by 0 bases, and 11 bases separated the two germline ends. The germline V gene has CDR1 DFQATT and CDR2 SNEGSKA (reference sequence). There are 15 residues in the CDR3. CDR3 protein: CSARTWLLAKNIQYF. Here the CDR3 DNA reads TGCAGTGCTAGAACGTGGCTGCTAGCCAAAAACATTCAGTACTTC.

This clonotype has at least ten counts. This chain connects TRBV5-1 to TRBJ2-1; perhaps TRBD1 as D (5 bases). Trimming cost V 0 bases and J 4 bases, with 8 bases left between them. Germline-derived CDR1 and CDR2 are SGHRS and YFSETQ. CDR3 size: 14 residues. The CDR3 DNA reads as TGCGCCAGCAGCTTGGAGGGGTTGTACAATGAGCAGTTCTTC. Protein sequence: CASSLEGLYNEQFF.

V is TRBV7-8 and J is TRBJ2-4; D is ambiguous. The CDR3 runs to 14 residues. V was trimmed by 5 bases and J by 6 bases, leaving 14 bases between them. CDR1 and CDR2 (germline): SGHVS, FQNEAQ. CDR3 DNA sequence: TGTGCCAGCAGCCCAGACGGGTTAACAAACATTCAGTACTTC. It translates to CASSPDGLTNIQYF.

This sequence joins TRBV4-3 and TRBJ2-1; a weak D match, TRBD2 (6 bases). The CDR3 is 14 amino acids. V lost 0 bases to trimming and J lost 3 bases, with 6 bases between them. Germline V gene sequence: CDR1 LGHNA, CDR2 YSLEER. CDR3 nucleotides: TGCGCCAGCAGCCAAGACGGGAGCTACAATGAGCAGTTCTTC. Encoded protein: CASSQDGSYNEQFF.

V and J are TRBV25-1 and TRBJ2-1; the match to TRBD1 covers 9 bases. CDR3 size: 13 residues. V dropped 2 bases and J dropped 16; count of bases not matched to a gene: 9. Per the germline V gene, CDR1 is MGHDK and CDR2 is SYGVNS. In nucleotides, the CDR3 is TGTGCCAGCAGTGAACGATTCCGGGACAGGGTATTCTTC. It encodes CASSERFRDRVFF.

The chain links TRBV5-1 to TRBJ1-3; no reliable D call. The CDR3 is 13 residues long. Per germline, CDR1 SGHRS and CDR2 YFSETQ. Trimming left V 0 bases short and J 8 bases short, with 9 bases between. The chain's CDR3 is CASSLAEGYTIYF. Here the CDR3 DNA reads TGCGCCAGCAGCTTGGCCGAAGGGTACACCATATATTTT.

This clonotype was counted only a few times. The junction does not match germline at one end; this may be a read error. The V and J genes are TRBV6-2 or TRBV6-3 and TRBJ1-4, with a possible D match to TRBD1 (6 bases). This CDR3 has 11 residues. The germline gives CDR1 MNHEY, CDR2 SVGEGT. The CDR3 protein is CASSHRDTHVF. The CDR3 nucleotides read TGTGCCAGCAGTCACCGGGACACACATGTTTTT.

A few counts support this clonotype. J is TRBJ1-2 and V is TRBV19, with a tentative D call TRBD1 (6 bases). The CDR3 extends over 12 amino acids. V shed 4 bases and J shed 10 bases, with 13 bases lying between them. Germline CDR1 and CDR2: LNHDA and SQIVND (reference sequence). The CDR3 sequence: CASSTRQDLYTF. In DNA, the CDR3 is TGTGCCAGTAGTACCAGACAGGACCTCTACACCTTC.

Points on this clonotype: The junction departs from germline at one end; a sequencing error may be responsible. This rearrangement joins TRBV5-1 to TRBJ2-1; D possibly corresponds to TRBD2 (7 bases). CDR1 is SGHRS, CDR2 YFSETQ, per germline. CDR3 length: 12 residues. CDR3 region: CASSPGEGTRIF. CDR3 bases: TGCGCCAGCAGCCCTGGGGAGGGGACAAGGATCTTC. The whole variable domain, filled in from reference TRBV5-1 and TRBJ2-1, reads KAGVTQTPRYLIKTRGQQVTLSCSPISGHRSVSWYQQTPGQGLQFLFEYFSETQRNKGNFPGRFSGRQFSNSRSEMNVSTLELGDSALYLCASSPGEGTRIFGPGTRLTVL.

In its sample, this clonotype was seen a few times. The rearrangement links TRBV10-2 to TRBJ2-6, with TRBD1 as a possible D gene (6 bases). The CDR3 is made up of 16 amino acids. Germline V gene sequence: CDR1 WSHSY, CDR2 SAAADI. Trimming shortened V by 2 bases and J by 0 bases, and 8 bases separated the two germline ends. CDR3 amino acids: CASSEQGFSGANVLTF. For the CDR3, the DNA is TGCGCCAGCAGTGAGCAGGGGTTCTCTGGGGCCAACGTCCTGACTTTC.

This clonotype was counted a few times. The CDR3 region has the DNA TGTGCCAGCAGCGATTCTGGGGGCACTGAAGCTTTCTTT. Protein: CASSDSGGTEAFF. V usage is TRBV6-5 and J usage is TRBJ1-1; possibly TRBD1 for D (5 bases). CDR3 length: 13 residues. V was pared by 6 bases and J by 4 bases, with 12 bases between. Looked up from germline, CDR1 is MNHEY and CDR2 is SVGAGI.

The CDR3 sequence: CASSQDRDEQFF. The CDR3 coding sequence is TGCGCCAGCAGCCAGGACAGGGATGAGCAGTTCTTC. The V and J genes are TRBV5-1 and TRBJ2-1, with 8 bases lining up with TRBD1. Germline lookup yields CDR1 SGHRS and CDR2 YFSETQ. The CDR3 sequence is 12 residues long. Unmatched junction bases numbered 2, after V lost 4 bases and J lost 8 bases.

This clonotype has only a few counts. This chain uses TRBV4-1 with TRBJ2-3; D is perhaps TRBD1 (7 bases). The CDR3 runs 16 residues. Germline V gene lookup returns CDR1 MGHRA and CDR2 YSYEKL. V was shortened by 1 base and J by 6 bases, with 17 bases between the two germline ends. The CDR3 sequence: CASSQGGTDPSDTQYF. CDR3 nucleotides: TGCGCCAGCAGCCAAGGCGGGACAGACCCTTCGGATACGCAGTATTTT.

This clonotype was seen only a few times. The rearrangement joins TRBV7-9 to TRBJ2-1; D call uncertain. The CDR3 length is 12 residues. The V end was cut by 9 bases, the J end by 3 bases, with 9 bases between. In germline, CDR1 is SEHNR, CDR2 FQNEAQ (reference sequence). CDR3 coding DNA: TGTGCCAGTGGACCTTTCTACAATGAGCAGTTCTTC. It translates to CASGPFYNEQFF.

The sample holds many counts of this clonotype. V is TRBV7-3 and J is TRBJ2-2, with D perhaps TRBD1 or TRBD2 (5 bases each). Germline V lookup: CDR1 SGHTA, CDR2 FQGTGA. Trimming removed 0 bases at V and 4 bases at J, with 6 bases between. The CDR3 extends over 14 amino acids. The CDR3 is CASSLTGGTGELFF. In DNA form, the CDR3 reads TGTGCCAGCAGCTTAACTGGGGGCACCGGGGAGCTGTTTTTT.

The V gene is TRBV12-3 or TRBV12-4, the J gene TRBJ1-2, with 9 bases lining up with TRBD1. V lost 5 bases to trimming and J lost 6 bases; unmatched junction nucleotides: 4. This CDR3 spans 13 amino acids. The CDR3 protein is CASSAGTGNGYTF. CDR3 nucleotide sequence: TGTGCCAGCAGTGCCGGGACAGGGAATGGCTACACCTTC.

This chain uses TRBV12-3 or TRBV12-4 with TRBJ1-5; possible D gene TRBD1, 5 bases. There are 15 residues in the CDR3. Between the trimmed V and J ends, which lost 5 bases and 7 bases, there was a span of 18 bases. CDR3: CASSLRDPRDQPQHF. In nucleotides, the CDR3 is TGTGCCAGCAGTCTCCGGGACCCGAGGGACCAGCCCCAGCATTTT.

The table lists this clonotype with a few counts. V gene TRBV5-1 combines with J gene TRBJ1-2, with 7 nucleotides matching TRBD1. The CDR3 is 13 residues long. Germline values: CDR1 SGHRS, CDR2 YFSETQ. V trimming: 3 bases; J trimming: 3 bases; junction bases outside the gene matches: 2. The CDR3 DNA is TGCGCCAGCAGCTGGGACAGCTACTATGGCTACACCTTC. Amino acids: CASSWDSYYGYTF. Full variable domain (remainder filled in from reference TRBV5-1 and TRBJ1-2): KAGVTQTPRYLIKTRGQQVTLSCSPISGHRSVSWYQQTPGQGLQFLFEYFSETQRNKGNFPGRFSGRQFSNSRSEMNVSTLELGDSALYLCASSWDSYYGYTFGSGTRLTVV.

The chain carries TRBV20-1 and TRBJ1-5; 10 bases agree with TRBD1. Germline loops: CDR1 DFQATT, CDR2 SNEGSKA (reference sequence). Trimming took 6 bases from V and 2 from J; bases not matched to a gene: 13. The CDR3 is made up of 17 amino acids. This CDR3 is CSAPRTGGITGNQPQHF. The CDR3 nucleotides read TGCAGTGCCCCCCGGACAGGGGGTATAACGGGCAATCAGCCCCAGCATTTT.

This clonotype was recorded at least ten times. The chain uses TRBV3-1 and TRBJ2-5; TRBD1 aligns across 9 bases. The trim removed 4 bases at V and 10 bases at J, leaving 10 bases unmatched. CDR1 and CDR2 (germline): LGHDT, YNNKEL (reference sequence). This CDR3 contains 14 residues. CDR3 sequence (DNA): TGTGCCAGCAGCCCTCCCTGGACAGGGGAGGACCAGTACTTC. The encoded protein is CASSPPWTGEDQYF.

The J gene is TRBJ1-5, the V gene TRBV27, with D possibly matching TRBD1 (6 bases). V was pared by 6 bases and J by 0 bases, with 9 bases between. Per the germline V gene, CDR1 is MNHEY and CDR2 is SMNVEV (reference sequence). This CDR3 region has 14 residues. CDR3 residues: CASRGGISNQPQHF. For the CDR3, the DNA is TGTGCCAGCAGAGGGGGAATTAGCAATCAGCCCCAGCATTTT.